This TCR beta chain was sequenced during a study of control samples from healthy donors and cancer patients. Per germline, CDR1 SGHVS and CDR2 FNYEAQ. The CDR3 spans 14 residues. V dropped 1 base and J dropped 4 bases, with 10 bases sitting between them. This table comes from immunoSEQ multiplex PCR, and its TCRdb copy is limited to in-frame clones, with some not included. Of 55,000 to 90,000 clones listed, roughly 84% are singletons. This chain uses TRBV7-6 with TRBJ2-5; D is unresolved. The TCR originated in a man aged 50-59 years in good health. The sample comprised blood. CDR3 loop: CASSLGPGRETQYF. CDR3 coding DNA: TGTGCCAGCAGCTTAGGTCCTGGCAGAGAGACCCAGTACTTC.